This T cell receptor (beta chain) was retrieved from a study of T cell repertoires in aging, cancer and after chemotherapy. Study details: Over several months to years, re-sampled healthy donor repertoires clearly shared clones. Study-wide findings and caveats: Rebound thymic output was suggested by rising median generation probability during chemotherapy in each cancer cohort. Compared with age-matched healthy donors, untreated hematological or solid cancer patients showed higher blood TCR clonality.

TCR beta rearrangements were amplified from peripheral blood genomic DNA. This clonotype was observed a few times. The antigen remains undetermined. The CDR3 extends over 16 amino acids. Between the trimmed V and J ends, which lost 2 bases and 4 bases, there was a span of 17 bases. Germline CDR1 reads MNHEY; CDR2 reads SMNVEV (reference sequence). Rearranged V-D-J TRB sequences were amplified with a mixed TRB-A/B primer pool. MiXCR was run by TCRdb on the multiplex PCR reads, yielding one entry per CDR3 protein. This table has around 5,000 distinct CDR3 sequences, roughly 25% appearing once. This TCR came from a human donor in good health. The gene calls are TRBV27 and TRBJ1-2; D gene unclear. Specimen: blood. The CDR3 region has the DNA TGTGCCAGCAGTTTAGCCCGTCGAGCCAATTCCTATGGCTACACCTTC. This gives the protein CASSLARRANSYGYTF.